The next 25 T cell receptor beta chains were all read from a single sample in a study of blood T cell repertoires in COVID-19. The protocol was immunoSEQ multiplex PCR, while the TCRdb copy is restricted to in-frame clones and leaves out a portion. Among 200,000 to 250,000 clones listed, about 86% were seen once. Input material: PBMCs or T cells enriched from blood (not recorded which). Receptor source: a woman in her forties with acute COVID-19.

The chain is built from TRBV6-5 and TRBJ1-1; 8 nucleotides align to TRBD1. This CDR3 has 14 amino acids. The V and J ends lost 6 bases and 5 bases, in that order; junction bases with no gene match: 8. In germline, CDR1 is MNHEY, CDR2 SVGAGI. CDR3 DNA sequence: TGTGCCAGCAGCCAAGGGACAGGTGGGACTGAAGCTTTCTTT. Translated, it gives CASSQGTGGTEAFF.

The chain links TRBV28 to TRBJ1-2; a weak D match, TRBD1 (5 bases). V lost 7 bases, J lost 4 bases, and 10 bases lay in between. Germline CDR1 reads MDHEN; CDR2 reads SYDVKM. CDR3 length: 12 amino acids. The chain's CDR3 is CASTTEVYGYTF. Here the CDR3 DNA reads TGTGCCAGCACGACAGAGGTCTATGGCTACACCTTC.

V usage is TRBV28 and J usage is TRBJ1-4, with D unresolved. Germline CDR1 is MDHEN and CDR2 is SYDVKM. V shed 1 base and J shed 7 bases, with 13 bases lying between them. The CDR3 runs 15 residues. The CDR3 DNA follows: TGTGCCAGCAGTTTATCGGCCCCCCCGGGTGAAAAACTGTTTTTT. This sequence encodes CASSLSAPPGEKLFF.

Regarding this clone: Different DNA sequences within this sample yield the same CDR3. The chain links TRBV7-2 to TRBJ2-5, with TRBD1 matching 7 bases. V trimming: 5 bases; J trimming: 3 bases; junction bases outside the gene matches: 9. The CDR3 runs to 15 residues. CDR1 is SGHTA, CDR2 FQGNSA, per germline. The CDR3 spells CASSLAGTVKETQYF. In DNA, the CDR3 is TGTGCCAGCAGCCTCGCCGGGACAGTAAAAGAGACCCAGTACTTC.

The chain combines TRBV4-1 with TRBJ1-1; 8 bases align to TRBD1. Germline assignment: CDR1 MGHRA and CDR2 YSYEKL. The CDR3 has 18 residues. J was trimmed by 2 bases and V by 1 base; bases with no gene match: 12. CDR3: CASSQVSRRTGPNTEAFF. CDR3 DNA sequence: TGCGCCAGCAGCCAAGTTTCCCGTCGGACAGGGCCCAACACTGAAGCTTTCTTT.

V is TRBV7-6 and J is TRBJ2-3, with 12 bases matching TRBD2. The length of the CDR3 is 16 residues. Germline V CDR1 and CDR2: SGHVS, FNYEAQ. After removal of 5 bases from V and 5 bases from J, the junction contained 8 bases not matched to a gene. The CDR3 reads CASSVGLAGSGDTQYF. The CDR3 DNA sequence: TGTGCCAGCAGCGTTGGACTAGCGGGATCCGGAGATACGCAGTATTTT.

This clone was counted a few times. The rearrangement joins TRBV28 to TRBJ2-7, with D possibly being TRBD2 (6 bases). The length of the CDR3 is 13 residues. Looked up from germline, CDR1 is MDHEN and CDR2 is SYDVKM. Trimming removed 3 bases from V and 3 bases from J, with 9 bases in between. This chain's CDR3 is CASSFTSSYEQYF. The DNA for the CDR3 is TGTGCCAGCAGTTTTACTAGCAGCTACGAGCAGTACTTC.

This clone was found a few times. The chain uses TRBV6-6 and TRBJ1-1, with 8 bases that match TRBD1. This CDR3 comprises 15 residues. V was pared by 5 bases and J by 1 base, with 6 bases of the junction left unmatched. Germline-derived CDR1 and CDR2 are MNHNY and SVGAGI (reference sequence). CDR3 sequence: CASSKWDRTNTEAFF. CDR3 sequence (DNA): TGTGCCAGCAGTAAATGGGACAGGACGAACACTGAAGCTTTCTTT.

The V call is TRBV19, the J call TRBJ2-1, with TRBD1 as a possible D gene (5 bases). CDR1 is LNHDA and CDR2 is SQIVND in the germline V gene (reference sequence). Trimming cost V 7 bases and J 1 base, with 14 bases left between them. This CDR3 comprises 15 residues. This CDR3 is CASTDGPGSYNEQFF. The CDR3 DNA is TGTGCCAGTACCGATGGGCCAGGGTCCTACAATGAGCAGTTCTTC.

The chain links TRBV4-3 to TRBJ1-6; 9 positions match TRBD1. The V and J ends lost 9 bases and 9 bases, in that order; junction bases with no gene match: 12. The CDR3 extends over 15 amino acids. Germline CDR1 reads LGHNA; CDR2 reads YSLEER. The CDR3 DNA sequence: TGCGCCAGTTCGGGACAGGGAAAGGTGGGTTCACCCCTCCACTTT. Translation gives CASSGQGKVGSPLHF.

The chain recombines TRBV3-1 (or the pseudogene TRBV3-2) with TRBJ2-7; TRBD1 matches at 7 bases. With 0 bases clipped from V and 11 bases from J, the junction kept 4 bases outside the gene matches. This CDR3 spans 12 amino acids. Looked up from germline, CDR1 is LGHDT and CDR2 is YNNKEL (reference sequence). CDR3 DNA sequence: TGTGCCAGCAGCCAAGAGGGACAGAGTGAGTACTTC. This encodes CASSQEGQSEYF.

V and J are TRBV11-1 and TRBJ1-2; TRBD1 matches at 7 bases. The CDR3 spans 15 residues. The V gene end was trimmed by 0 bases and the J gene end by 2 bases; junction bases not matched to a gene: 3. Germline CDR1 and CDR2: SGHAT and FQDESV (reference sequence). CDR3 residues: CASSLAPGQNYGYTF. The CDR3 DNA is TGTGCCAGCAGCTTAGCCCCGGGACAGAACTATGGCTACACCTTC.

CDR3 region: CASSPIPSQTLHF. The CDR3 DNA sequence: TGTGCCAGCTCACCTATCCCCTCCCAGACCCTCCACTTT. The chain carries TRBV18 and TRBJ1-6, with D unresolved. This CDR3 has 13 amino acids. V dropped 3 bases and J dropped 14 bases, with 14 bases sitting between them. Germline V lookup: CDR1 KGHSH, CDR2 LQKENI.

The V call is TRBV13, the J call TRBJ2-3; 12 nucleotides match TRBD2. The junction had 9 bases not matched to a gene; V was cut back by 5 bases and J by 3 bases. The CDR3 covers 17 residues. Per germline, CDR1 PRHDT and CDR2 FYEKMQ (reference sequence). CDR3 protein: CASSERTSGMGTDTQYF. The CDR3 bases are TGTGCCAGCAGCGAACGGACTAGCGGGATGGGTACAGATACGCAGTATTTT. The whole variable domain, filled in from reference TRBV13 and TRBJ2-3, reads AAGVIQSPRHLIKEKRETATLKCYPIPRHDTVYWYQQGPGQDPQFLISFYEKMQSDKGSIPDRFSAQQFSDYHSELNMSSLELGDSALYFCASSERTSGMGTDTQYFGPGTRLTVL.

In this sample, this clone turned up once. J is TRBJ2-7 and V is TRBV23-1; D call uncertain. TRBV23-1 is treated as an ORF (open reading frame) with a function not yet certain. CDR3 length equals 10 residues. V lost 4 bases to trimming and J lost 6 bases, with 4 bases between them. Here the CDR3 reads CASSPIEQYF. CDR3 coding DNA: TGCGCCAGCAGTCCCATCGAGCAGTACTTC.

The rearrangement uses TRBV25-1 and TRBJ2-1; the match to TRBD1 covers 7 bases. The CDR3 consists of 14 residues. V shed 8 bases, J shed 3 bases, and the junction held 7 bases outside the gene matches. CDR1 and CDR2 from the germline V gene are MGHDK and SYGVNS. The CDR3 here is CASSRQGVYNEQFF. Here the CDR3 DNA reads TGTGCCAGCTCGAGACAGGGTGTCTACAATGAGCAGTTCTTC.

This chain links TRBV29-1 with TRBJ1-1; TRBD1 aligns across 7 bases. CDR3 length equals 12 residues. With V trimmed by 7 bases and J by 1 base, 3 bases remained unmatched. CDR1 and CDR2 from the germline V gene are SQVTM and ANQGSEA. The CDR3 region is CSGRDRNTEAFF. CDR3 in DNA: TGCAGCGGCCGGGACAGGAACACTGAAGCTTTCTTT.

The rearrangement joins TRBV11-3 to TRBJ1-1, with a tentative D call TRBD1 (5 bases). V was shortened by 2 bases and J by 11 bases, with 18 bases between the two germline ends. The CDR3 is 14 amino acids. The germline gives CDR1 SGHNT, CDR2 YENEEA. CDR3: CASSLSGGTNEAFF. DNA of the CDR3: TGTGCCAGCAGCTTATCCGGGGGGACCAACGAGGCTTTCTTT.

This clone was observed a handful of times. A junction boundary mismatches the germline segment, possibly from a read error. The chain employs TRBV9 and TRBJ2-7, with 7 bases matching TRBD1. The germline gives CDR1 SGDLS, CDR2 YYNGEE. The CDR3 is 14 amino acids. CDR3 amino acids: CASKKDRSSHEQYF. In nucleotides, the CDR3 is TGTGCCAGCAAGAAGGACAGGAGCTCCCACGAGCAGTACTTC.

The chain couples TRBV2 to TRBJ1-6; D gene unclear. The CDR3 totals 13 residues. Trimming removed 6 bases at V and 3 bases at J, with 6 bases between. The germline CDR1 and CDR2 sequences are SNHLY and FYNNEI. DNA for the CDR3: TGTGCCAGCAGGGCTAGCTATAATTCACCCCTCCACTTT. Its translation: CASRASYNSPLHF.

The J gene is TRBJ2-7, the V gene TRBV30; D remains ambiguous. Germline lookup yields CDR1 GTSNPN and CDR2 SVGIG (reference sequence). The CDR3 has 12 residues. V lost 0 bases, J lost 3 bases, and 6 bases lay in between. The CDR3 bases are TGTGCCTGGAGTGTGCCAGGCTACGAGCAGTACTTC. Protein: CAWSVPGYEQYF.

This rearrangement joins TRBV19 to TRBJ1-5; D might be TRBD1 (6 bases). Per germline, CDR1 LNHDA and CDR2 SQIVND (reference sequence). Trimming removed 5 bases at V and 12 bases at J, with 14 bases between. The CDR3 has 12 amino acids. DNA for the CDR3: TGTGCCAGTAGTCCCAGAGACAGGCTCCAGCATTTT. This sequence encodes CASSPRDRLQHF.

The chain employs TRBV19 and TRBJ1-5, with 8 bases fitting TRBD1. V was clipped by 1 base and J by 7 bases; unmatched bases: 6. CDR3 length: 15 residues. The V gene's germline CDR1 is LNHDA and CDR2 SQIVND (reference sequence). The CDR3 nucleotides read TGTGCCAGTAGTATAGTCCCAGGGGGCATCCAGCCCCAGCATTTT. Translated, it gives CASSIVPGGIQPQHF.

The chain links TRBV5-6 to TRBJ1-6; D is perhaps TRBD1 (5 bases). CDR1 and CDR2 from the germline V gene are SGHDT and YYEEEE. The CDR3 is 14 residues long. The germline V and J ends were trimmed by 1 base and 8 bases, with 10 bases remaining between them. In DNA, the CDR3 is TGTGCCAGCAGCTTGAATAGGGGCGATTCACCCCTCCACTTT. Translated, it gives CASSLNRGDSPLHF.

The V gene is TRBV4-1, the J gene TRBJ2-1, with D possibly matching TRBD1 (6 bases). This CDR3 contains 13 residues. V was pared by 4 bases and J by 9 bases, with 13 bases between. The germline CDR1 and CDR2 sequences are MGHRA and YSYEKL. CDR3: CASSRPQGSEQFF. The CDR3 DNA sequence: TGCGCCAGCAGCCGACCACAGGGTAGTGAGCAGTTCTTC.